The 18 T cell receptor beta chains presented below share a single source sample, sequenced in a study of Graves' ophthalmopathy and Graves' hyperthyroidism. CDR3 regions of TCR beta were amplified from RNA transcripts. A first-round RT-PCR used HTBI primers, followed by a second-round multiplex PCR. Each CDR3 protein gets one entry after TCRdb re-called the multiplex PCR reads with MiXCR. The table records about 700,000 distinct CDR3 sequences, over 40% of them present only once. Sample: peripheral blood. The receptors were sampled from an adult man with Graves' ophthalmopathy.

As to this clonotype: The junction departs from the called germline gene at one end, perhaps through a read error. This chain joins TRBV10-2 and TRBJ2-3, with 12 bases that match TRBD2. The length of the CDR3 is 14 residues. Germline assignment: CDR1 WSHSY and CDR2 SAAADI. CDR3 coding DNA: TGCCCCAGTGGACTAGCGGGGAGCACAGATACGCAGTATTTT. It yields the protein CPSGLAGSTDTQYF.

The gene calls are TRBV4-1 and TRBJ1-6; 7 bases match TRBD1. CDR3 size: 15 residues. Germline-derived CDR1 and CDR2 are MGHRA and YSYEKL. Germline trimming cut 3 bases from V and 10 bases from J; bases unmatched to any gene: 9. Here the CDR3 reads CASSQRQGDKSPLHF. The CDR3 DNA is TGCGCCAGCAGCCAGCGACAGGGCGACAAATCACCCCTCCACTTT.

The count of this clonotype is one. The chain employs TRBV29-1 and TRBJ2-5; TRBD2 aligns across 9 bases. J was trimmed by 3 bases and V by 3 bases; bases with no gene match: 5. The CDR3 runs 14 residues. Per germline, CDR1 SQVTM and CDR2 ANQGSEA. The CDR3 coding sequence is TGCAGCGTTGATCATGCGGGAGGGGAAGAGACCCAGTACTTC. Translation: CSVDHAGGEETQYF.

This clonotype was counted a single time. Possible read error: a much larger clone is one base away. The J gene is TRBJ2-5, the V gene TRBV25-1; D gene ambiguous. CDR1 and CDR2 from the germline V gene are MGHDK and SYGVNS. The CDR3 sequence is 16 residues long. The CDR3 DNA reads TGCGCCAGCAGCTCGGGCCTGCAGAACCTAGAAGAGACCCAGTACTTC. Translation: CASSSGLQNLEETQYF.

In its sample, this clonotype was seen a few times. The chain uses TRBV11-3 and TRBJ2-2, with unresolved D. V lost 7 bases and J 0 bases, leaving 15 bases between the germline ends. Looked up from germline, CDR1 is SGHNT and CDR2 is YENEEA. The CDR3 is made up of 16 amino acids. CDR3 sequence reads: CASTPYGRANTGELFF. For the CDR3, the DNA is TGTGCCAGCACCCCGTATGGGCGAGCGAACACCGGGGAGCTGTTTTTT.

In this sample, this clonotype turned up a few times. The rearrangement joins TRBV4-3 to TRBJ1-6, with D unclear. Germline V gene data show CDR1 as LGHNA and CDR2 as YSLEER. The CDR3 covers 15 residues. The germline V and J ends were trimmed by 3 bases and 7 bases, with 13 bases remaining between them. The CDR3 here is CASSQGSQRNSPLHF. The CDR3 DNA reads TGCGCCAGCAGCCAGGGGAGCCAGCGGAATTCACCCCTCCACTTT.

Concerning this clonotype itself: It may be a read error: a sequence one base away is much more abundant. The gene calls are TRBV5-4 and TRBJ2-2, with 9 bases that match TRBD1. The germline gives CDR1 SGHNT, CDR2 YYREEE (reference sequence). V shed 4 bases and J 7 bases; nucleotides not matched to a gene: 5. This CDR3 contains 14 residues. The CDR3 DNA reads TGTGCCAGCAGCATGGGACAGGGAGGCGGGGAGCTGTTTTTT. Residues: CASSMGQGGGELFF.

The gene calls are TRBV7-2 and TRBJ2-6, with 12 bases that match TRBD1. After removal of 5 bases from V and 4 bases from J, the junction contained 6 bases not matched to a gene. CDR1 is SGHTA, CDR2 FQGNSA, per germline. The CDR3 totals 17 residues. The CDR3 nucleotides read TGTGCCAGCAGCCCCGGGACAGGGGGCCCGGGGGCCAACGTCCTGACTTTC. Protein: CASSPGTGGPGANVLTF. The variable domain in full, completed from reference TRBV7-2 and TRBJ2-6, reads GAGVSQSPSNKVTEKGKDVELRCDPISGHTALYWYRQSLGQGLEFLIYFQGNSAPDKSGLPSDRFSAERTGGSVSTLTIQRTQQEDSAVYLCASSPGTGGPGANVLTFGAGSRLTVL.

The chain carries TRBV10-3 and TRBJ1-1; D not certain. The CDR3 is made up of 14 amino acids. CDR1 is ENHRY, CDR2 SYGVKD, per germline. V was shortened by 5 bases and J by 2 bases, with 12 bases between the two germline ends. The CDR3 sequence: CAISYGVTNTEAFF. CDR3 bases: TGTGCCATCAGTTACGGTGTCACCAACACTGAAGCTTTCTTT.

The chain joins TRBV2 to TRBJ2-6; D is undetermined. The CDR3 is made up of 17 amino acids. V was shortened by 6 bases and J by 0 bases, with 15 bases between the two germline ends. In germline, CDR1 is SNHLY, CDR2 FYNNEI. The CDR3 is CASSVEGAPSGANVLTF. Here the CDR3 DNA reads TGTGCCAGCAGCGTTGAAGGTGCCCCCTCTGGGGCCAACGTCCTGACTTTC.

The rearrangement links TRBV7-9 to TRBJ1-1; D unclear. The CDR3 sequence is 17 residues long. Trimming cost V 6 bases and J 7 bases, with 27 bases left between them. Germline CDR1 reads SEHNR; CDR2 reads FQNEAQ (reference sequence). The chain's CDR3 is CASSYPAGPTARVEAFF. CDR3 sequence (DNA): TGTGCCAGCAGTTACCCAGCGGGTCCCACAGCGAGGGTTGAAGCTTTCTTT.

The chain joins TRBV27 to TRBJ2-5, with a weak D call TRBD1 (5 bases). The ends were cut back, 8 bases at V and 7 bases at J, with 14 bases in the middle. This CDR3 comprises 12 residues. The V gene's germline CDR1 is MNHEY and CDR2 SMNVEV (reference sequence). The CDR3 DNA reads TGTGCCAGCGGTTCGACAGTCGGGACCCAGTACTTC. The encoded protein is CASGSTVGTQYF.

This clonotype was recorded many times. The chain carries TRBV5-5 and TRBJ1-5, with D hard to call. CDR1 SGHKS and CDR2 YYEKEE come from the germline V gene (reference sequence). V gave up 3 bases and J gave up 3 bases, with 10 bases separating them. The CDR3 runs to 14 residues. The CDR3: CASSWYGDNQPQHF. The CDR3, as DNA: TGTGCCAGCAGCTGGTACGGAGACAATCAGCCCCAGCATTTT.

The chain recombines TRBV29-1 with TRBJ1-5; 7 bases fit TRBD1. V shed 8 bases, J shed 5 bases, and the junction held 9 bases outside the gene matches. CDR1 and CDR2 from the germline V gene are SQVTM and ANQGSEA. This CDR3 region has 13 residues. The CDR3 region is CSSLTGADQPQHF. CDR3 nucleotide sequence: TGCAGCAGTTTAACAGGGGCGGATCAGCCCCAGCATTTT.

Of note for this clonotype: One end of the junction does not line up with germline, which may come from a read error. The rearrangement joins TRBV29-1 to TRBJ1-2; 10 bases align to TRBD1. In germline, CDR1 is SQVTM, CDR2 ANQGSEA. This CDR3 contains 15 residues. The CDR3 loop reads CSVEGTGDPNYGYTF. For the CDR3, the DNA is TGCAGCGTAGAAGGGACAGGGGACCCTAACTATGGCTACACCTTC.

This clonotype was observed many times. The CDR3 reads CASSIRTGMKNTEAFF. The CDR3 nucleotides read TGTGCCAGCAGCATAAGGACAGGGATGAAGAACACTGAAGCTTTCTTT. The chain has TRBV7-9 and TRBJ1-1; 8 positions agree with TRBD1. Unmatched junction bases numbered 9, after V lost 5 bases and J lost 1 base. Germline V gives CDR1 SEHNR, CDR2 FQNEAQ (reference sequence). The CDR3 length is 16 residues.

This clonotype was seen a few times. This chain connects TRBV19 to TRBJ1-1; the match to TRBD1 covers 8 bases. V lost 5 bases and J lost 2; bases outside the gene matches: 7. CDR1 and CDR2 (germline): LNHDA, SQIVND (reference sequence). This CDR3 is 15 amino acids long. CDR3 nucleotides: TGTGCCAGTAGTTCAAGGACAGGGACAAACACTGAAGCTTTCTTT. Protein product: CASSSRTGTNTEAFF.

This clonotype was seen more than once but under ten times. The rearrangement joins TRBV19 to TRBJ1-3; D not resolved. Germline V gives CDR1 LNHDA, CDR2 SQIVND (reference sequence). The length of the CDR3 is 13 residues. V lost 5 bases and J lost 0, with 5 bases in between. The chain's CDR3 is CASSDLSGNTIYF. The CDR3 bases are TGTGCCAGTAGTGATCTCTCTGGAAACACCATATATTTT.